This T cell receptor beta chain derives from a study of blood T cell repertoires in COVID-19. Study context: Donors in the United States, Italy and Spain gave samples during acute or convalescent COVID-19. Sample material is recorded as cDNA or gDNA derived from T cells, B-cell-depleted T cells, or PBMCs.

Original analysis: Reference gene primer amplification gave nucleated cell count estimates. TCRdb keeps only in-frame clones here, not all; method: immunoSEQ multiplex PCR. The V and J calls and clone size are taken from that table; D and trimming were inferred from the DNA. The table shows 85,000 to 120,000 clones, with roughly 80% occurring only once. This CDR3 has 12 residues. V was trimmed by 6 bases and J by 0 bases, leaving 5 bases between them. Germline V lookup: CDR1 MDHEN, CDR2 SYDVKM. The source of this sequence is a man aged 55 to 70 with active or convalescent COVID-19. The V gene is TRBV28, the J gene TRBJ1-1; D gene uncertain. Specimen: peripheral blood. The chain's CDR3 is CASSILNTEAFF. The CDR3 DNA sequence: TGTGCCAGCAGCATTCTGAACACTGAAGCTTTCTTT.